These T cell receptor beta chains were read from a single sample in a study of shared clonotypes between healthy human individuals. TCRdb's table, derived via immunoSEQ multiplex PCR, lists solely in-frame clones and lacks some. The data hold some 650,000 clones, with 97% observed a single time. Source material: naive CD4+ T cells sorted from blood. The receptors originated from a woman aged 25-40 years in good health. Both conserved end residues are part of each CDR3. The D gene is left open where the match is weak. Not all rows give a size; the values are once, few, many and, for expanded clones, a class.

CDR3	DNA	D	V	size	J
CASSFLGWGNTEAFF	TGTGCCAGCAGTTTTCTGGGATGGGGGAACACTGAAGCTTTCTTT	NA	TRBV28	NA	TRBJ1-1
CASSPTGANEKLFF	TGTGCCAGTAGCCCGACAGGGGCTAATGAAAAACTGTTTTTT	TRBD1	TRBV19	NA	TRBJ1-4
CATEGGRGGYTF	TGTGCCACCGAGGGCGGCCGCGGGGGCTACACCTTC	NA	TRBV6-5	NA	TRBJ1-2
CASSFGQGGEKLFF	TGTGCCAGCAGTTTCGGACAGGGAGGGGAAAAACTGTTTTTT	TRBD1	TRBV11-1	NA	TRBJ1-4
CASSLGVGARGGDEKLFF	TGTGCCAGCAGCTTAGGAGTCGGTGCCCGCGGAGGGGATGAAAAACTGTTTTTT	NA	TRBV7-9	NA	TRBJ1-4
CASSLVGRSAGGYTF	TGTGCCAGCAGCTTAGTTGGGCGGTCTGCGGGGGGCTACACCTTC	NA	TRBV7-8	NA	TRBJ1-2
CASSDGTPYEQYF	TGTGCCAGCAGTGACGGGACACCGTACGAGCAGTACTTC	NA	TRBV6-4	NA	TRBJ2-7
CASSITGGFQYF	TGTGCCAGCAGCATTACAGGGGGGTTCCAGTACTTC	TRBD1	TRBV7-9	NA	TRBJ2-5
CASSLVGITWDTEAFF	TGTGCCAGCAGCTTAGTGGGTATTACATGGGACACTGAAGCTTTCTTT	NA	TRBV11-2	NA	TRBJ1-1
CASSFATGGIGKLFF	TGTGCCAGCAGTTTTGCCACAGGGGGCATTGGAAAACTGTTTTTT	TRBD1	TRBV27	once	TRBJ1-4
CASSLSGSSTDTQYF	TGCGCCAGCAGCTTGAGCGGGAGCTCGACAGATACGCAGTATTTT	TRBD2	TRBV5-1	once	TRBJ2-3
CASSLQGTGELFF	TGTGCCAGCAGCTTACAAGGGACCGGGGAGCTGTTTTTT	NA	TRBV7-2	once	TRBJ2-2
CASSPSRGEGSYEQYF	TGTGCCAGCAGCCCCTCCCGAGGAGAAGGATCCTACGAGCAGTACTTC	NA	TRBV13	NA	TRBJ2-7
CASSESILTGTDEGGQYF	TGCGCCAGCAGTGAGTCGATATTAACAGGGACAGACGAGGGAGGGCAGTACTTC	NA	TRBV10-2	NA	TRBJ2-7
CASSLSGTVHSPLHF	TGTGCCAGCAGTTTATCCGGGACAGTCCATTCACCCCTCCACTTT	TRBD1	TRBV28	once	TRBJ1-6
CASSLVPGQPQHF	TGCGCCAGCAGCTTGGTCCCGGGGCAGCCCCAGCATTTT	NA	TRBV5-1	once	TRBJ1-5
CASSIPLMNTEAFF	TGTGCCAGCAGTATACCTCTGATGAACACTGAAGCTTTCTTT	NA	TRBV28	NA	TRBJ1-1